This T cell receptor beta chain emerged from a study of T cell responses to AZD1222 COVID-19 vaccine. Study-level information: Pooling of second doses given at about 4 or about 12 weeks was done.

TCRdb keeps only in-frame clones here, not all; method: immunoSEQ multiplex PCR. The table lists 110,000 to 150,000 clones, roughly 93% of them singletons. CDR1 is LGHDT and CDR2 is YNNKEL in the germline V gene (reference sequence). This CDR3 is 13 amino acids long. The V and J ends lost 0 bases and 10 bases respectively, with 10 bases between them. A note on this clone: Antigen unknown.

Whole-study findings and limits: Baseline seropositives among AZD1222 recipients totaled only five or six.

The V gene is TRBV3-1 (or the pseudogene TRBV3-2), the J gene TRBJ2-1; D ambiguous. Sequences were derived from peripheral blood, sampled on day 0 of AZD1222 vaccination. The receptor's source is an adult in good health. The DNA for the CDR3 is TGTGCCAGCAGCCAAGATCGTCTACACGAGCAGTTCTTC. Translated, it gives CASSQDRLHEQFF.